The source of this TCR beta chain is a study of shared clonotypes between healthy human individuals. Study overall: Used for every donor were three CD4 naive, three CD4 memory, two CD8 naive and one CD8 memory plate. Study findings and constraints: Relative to memory subsets, naive subsets generally showed larger estimated richness. Among donors, sharing of clonotypes was expected to be affected by sequencing depth.

Concerning this clone: What it binds is not known.

All donors were healthy HIV-negative adults lacking recent acute infections or vaccinations. Data came from immunoSEQ multiplex PCR; TCRdb stores just in-frame clones and leaves some out. The profile shows approximately 1.4 million clones, about 98% of them singletons. The CDR3 runs 15 residues. Germline CDR1 reads MDHEN; CDR2 reads SYDVKM. Deletions cut 2 bases from V and 5 bases from J, with 16 bases between. Sample: naive CD4+ T cells sorted from blood. Subset noted: CD45RA+ positively selected. The receptor was derived from a man aged 25-40 years in good health. This chain joins TRBV28 and TRBJ2-7, with a weak D call TRBD2 (6 bases). As DNA, the CDR3 is TGTGCCAGCAGTTTAACCCCGACTAGATTCGACGAGCAGTACTTC. Translated: CASSLTPTRFDEQYF.